These 19 T cell receptor beta chains were sequenced from one sample in a study of cytomegalovirus exposure and HLA in healthy donors. Vbeta (60) and Jbeta (13) primers were used in the PCR. Some clones are missing from TCRdb's copy, which holds only in-frame ones; the method was immunoSEQ multiplex PCR. Its clone listing holds 150,000 to 200,000 clones. The sequenced sample was PBMCs. The receptors derive from a young woman in good health and CMV-seropositive.

V usage is TRBV15 and J usage is TRBJ2-3; 13 bases match TRBD2. Germline V lookup: CDR1 LNHNV, CDR2 YYDKDF (reference sequence). This CDR3 comprises 16 residues. Trimming at V came to 3 bases and at J to 7 bases, leaving 7 bases not matched to a gene. The CDR3, as DNA: TGTGCCACCAGCAGTTCACTAGCGGGGGGGCCGCATACGCAGTATTTT. Protein sequence: CATSSSLAGGPHTQYF.

The rearrangement links TRBV5-1 to TRBJ1-1, with D tentatively TRBD1 (6 bases). The CDR3 totals 16 residues. The germline gives CDR1 SGHRS, CDR2 YFSETQ. V lost 0 bases, J lost 1 base, and 13 bases lay in between. CDR3 protein: CASSLALGHSNTEAFF. In nucleotides, the CDR3 is TGCGCCAGCAGCTTGGCCCTGGGACACTCGAACACTGAAGCTTTCTTT.

J is TRBJ1-6 and V is TRBV19; 7 bases fit TRBD1. Germline V lookup: CDR1 LNHDA, CDR2 SQIVND (reference sequence). V lost 3 bases, J lost 5 bases, and 10 bases stayed unmatched. The length of the CDR3 is 17 residues. The CDR3 protein is CASSIWMGTANNSPLHF. The CDR3 nucleotides read TGTGCCAGTAGTATTTGGATGGGGACAGCTAATAATTCACCCCTCCACTTT.

J is TRBJ1-3 and V is TRBV2; 9 nucleotides match TRBD1. CDR3 length: 14 residues. After removal of 5 bases from V and 8 bases from J, the junction contained 7 bases not matched to a gene. Germline lookup yields CDR1 SNHLY and CDR2 FYNNEI. CDR3 sequence: CASSTQGAGDTIYF. The CDR3 DNA is TGTGCCAGCAGTACACAGGGGGCCGGGGACACCATATATTTT.

V gene TRBV7-9 combines with J gene TRBJ1-5; maybe TRBD1 (5 bases). This CDR3 comprises 16 residues. Deletions cut 2 bases from V and 1 base from J, with 12 bases between. CDR1 is SEHNR and CDR2 is FQNEAQ in the germline V gene (reference sequence). The CDR3 nucleotides are TGTGCCAGCAGCTTATTATCCAGGGTAAGCAATCAGCCCCAGCATTTT. This translates into CASSLLSRVSNQPQHF. The full variable domain, completed using reference TRBV7-9 and TRBJ1-5, is DTGVSQNPRHKITKRGQNVTFRCDPISEHNRLYWYRQTLGQGPEFLTYFQNEAQLEKSRLLSDRFSAERPKGSFSTLEIQRTEQGDSAMYLCASSLLSRVSNQPQHFGDGTRLSIL.

The chain carries TRBV7-7 and TRBJ2-3; TRBD2 might be the D (6 bases). This CDR3 comprises 15 residues. Germline V CDR1 and CDR2: SSHAT, FNYEAQ (reference sequence). V lost 3 bases and J 0 bases, leaving 10 bases between the germline ends. The CDR3 sequence: CASSLGSGSTDTQYF. The DNA of the CDR3 is TGTGCCAGCAGCTTGGGGAGCGGGAGCACAGATACGCAGTATTTT.

The V gene is TRBV11-3, the J gene TRBJ1-4; TRBD1 matches 7 bases. The germline V gene has CDR1 SGHNT and CDR2 YENEEA. V was clipped by 5 bases and J by 0 bases; unmatched bases: 6. There are 16 residues in the CDR3. The DNA of the CDR3 is TGTGCCAGCAGCCTCCGGACAGGAGCAACTAATGAAAAACTGTTTTTT. Its translation is CASSLRTGATNEKLFF.

The chain uses TRBV6-1 and TRBJ1-5, with TRBD1 as a possible D gene (5 bases). Trimming took 7 bases from V and 0 from J, leaving 10 bases between them. From germline, CDR1 is MNHNS and CDR2 SASEGT. This CDR3 has 14 amino acids. This CDR3 reads CASNAGFSNQPQHF. The CDR3, as DNA: TGTGCCAGCAACGCAGGGTTTAGCAATCAGCCCCAGCATTTT.

CDR3 region: CATNRDTNIQYF. The CDR3 coding sequence is TGTGCCACAAACAGGGATACGAACATTCAGTACTTC. The chain couples TRBV30 to TRBJ2-4; D is perhaps TRBD1 (6 bases). This CDR3 is 12 amino acids long. V lost 8 bases and J 7 bases, leaving 15 bases between the germline ends. Germline CDR1 and CDR2: GTSNPN and SVGIG (reference sequence).

The chain recombines TRBV29-1 with TRBJ2-5, with D perhaps matching TRBD1 (6 bases). The germline V gene encodes CDR1 SQVTM and CDR2 ANQGSEA. V lost 6 bases, J lost 1 base, and 12 bases lay in between. This CDR3 spans 13 amino acids. CDR3 protein: CSVQGSGQETQYF. The CDR3 DNA sequence: TGCAGCGTGCAGGGGAGCGGCCAAGAGACCCAGTACTTC.

The chain combines TRBV11-3 with TRBJ2-7; the D gene is possibly TRBD2 (5 bases). This CDR3 comprises 15 residues. V dropped 0 bases and J dropped 3 bases, with 12 bases sitting between them. Germline CDR1 reads SGHNT; CDR2 reads YENEEA. The CDR3 loop is CASSLDGEINYEQYF. CDR3 DNA sequence: TGTGCCAGCAGCTTAGATGGGGAGATCAACTACGAGCAGTACTTC.

V and J are TRBV7-2 and TRBJ2-7; 10 bases line up with TRBD1. There are 14 residues in the CDR3. Germline CDR1 is SGHTA and CDR2 is FQGNSA. Losses at the gene ends were 5 bases for V and 5 bases for J; bases not matched to a gene: 6. The DNA of the CDR3 is TGTGCCAGCAGCGGTACCGGGACAGGGGACGAGCAGTACTTC. It translates to CASSGTGTGDEQYF.

V usage is TRBV7-8 and J usage is TRBJ2-1; a weak D match, TRBD2 (5 bases). Trimming removed 3 bases at V and 10 bases at J, with 13 bases between. The CDR3 has 13 residues. The germline V gene has CDR1 SGHVS and CDR2 FQNEAQ. The CDR3 spells CASSLGPGGEQFF. The CDR3 coding sequence is TGTGCCAGCAGCTTGGGTCCGGGCGGGGAGCAGTTCTTC.

V is TRBV19 and J is TRBJ2-7; D is unclear. The length of the CDR3 is 14 residues. CDR1 and CDR2 from the germline V gene are LNHDA and SQIVND (reference sequence). The CDR3 DNA sequence: TGTGCGAGTGCGGAACAAGGTAGTTCCTACGAGCAGTACTTC. Translation: CASAEQGSSYEQYF. The whole variable domain, filled in from reference TRBV19 and TRBJ2-7, reads DGGITQSPKYLFRKEGQNVTLSCEQNLNHDAMYWYRQDPGQGLRLIYYSQIVNDFQKGDIAEGYSVSREKKESFPLTVTSAQKNPTAFYLCASAEQGSSYEQYFGPGTRLTVT.

The V gene is TRBV2, the J gene TRBJ1-4; TRBD1 matches 12 bases. The CDR3 loop spans 15 amino acids. The ends lost 5 bases at V and 8 bases at J; junction bases unmatched: 6. From germline, CDR1 is SNHLY and CDR2 FYNNEI. The CDR3 sequence is CASSPGTGGREKLFF. Written as DNA, the CDR3 is TGTGCCAGCAGTCCAGGGACAGGGGGCAGGGAAAAACTGTTTTTT.

CDR3 residues: CASSLGLTGLAINEQFF. The CDR3 DNA follows: TGTGCCAGCAGTTTAGGCCTGACGGGACTAGCGATTAATGAGCAGTTCTTC. This chain connects TRBV27 to TRBJ2-1; 10 bases are a match to TRBD2. V lost 2 bases and J lost 7; bases outside the gene matches: 11. The CDR3 totals 17 residues. The germline V gene has CDR1 MNHEY and CDR2 SMNVEV (reference sequence).

V is TRBV7-7 and J is TRBJ2-1; D unclear. This CDR3 is 13 amino acids long. Looked up from germline, CDR1 is SSHAT and CDR2 is FNYEAQ (reference sequence). Trimming pared 2 bases from V and 6 bases from J, leaving 8 bases between. The DNA for the CDR3 is TGTGCCAGCAGCTTAAATAGAGCCAATGAGCAGTTCTTC. Translating gives CASSLNRANEQFF.

The rearrangement uses TRBV11-2 and TRBJ2-7, with 9 bases fitting TRBD1. The CDR3 runs to 17 residues. Trimming cost V 3 bases and J 3 bases; bases outside gene matches: 12. From germline, CDR1 is SGHAT and CDR2 FQNNGV. The CDR3 region is CASSFSLPGTGSYEQYF. The CDR3 bases are TGTGCCAGCAGCTTTTCTCTTCCCGGGACAGGGAGCTACGAGCAGTACTTC.

This sequence joins TRBV30 and TRBJ1-6; TRBD1 aligns across 11 bases. CDR1 GTSNPN and CDR2 SVGIG come from the germline V gene (reference sequence). V lost 2 bases to trimming and J lost 10 bases; unmatched junction nucleotides: 7. This CDR3 spans 15 amino acids. The CDR3 DNA sequence: TGTGCCTGGAGTAGGGACAGGGGGAGTTGGTCACCCCTCCACTTT. Protein: CAWSRDRGSWSPLHF.